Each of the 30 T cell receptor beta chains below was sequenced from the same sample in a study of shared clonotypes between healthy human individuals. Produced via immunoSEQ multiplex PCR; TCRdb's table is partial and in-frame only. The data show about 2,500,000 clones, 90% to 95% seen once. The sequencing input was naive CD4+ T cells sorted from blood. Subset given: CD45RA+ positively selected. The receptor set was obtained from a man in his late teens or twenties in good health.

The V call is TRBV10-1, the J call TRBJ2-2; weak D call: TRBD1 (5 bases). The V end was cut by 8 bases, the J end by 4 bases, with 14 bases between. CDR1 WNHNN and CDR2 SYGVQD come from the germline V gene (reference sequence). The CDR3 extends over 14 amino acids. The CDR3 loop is CASRQGSGTGELFF. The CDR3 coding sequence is TGCGCCAGCCGTCAGGGATCGGGCACCGGGGAGCTGTTTTTT.

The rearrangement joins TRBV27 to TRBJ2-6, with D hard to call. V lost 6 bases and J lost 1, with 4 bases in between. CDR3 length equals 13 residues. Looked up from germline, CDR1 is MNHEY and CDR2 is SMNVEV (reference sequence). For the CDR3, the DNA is TGTGCCAGCAGGATGTCTGGGGCCAACGTCCTGACTTTC. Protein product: CASRMSGANVLTF.

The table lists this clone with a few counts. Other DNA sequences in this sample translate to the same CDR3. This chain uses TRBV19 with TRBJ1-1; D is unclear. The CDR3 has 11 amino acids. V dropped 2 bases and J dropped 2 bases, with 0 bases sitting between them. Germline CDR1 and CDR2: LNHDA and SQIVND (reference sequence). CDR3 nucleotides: TGTGCCAGTAGTATAAACACTGAAGCTTTCTTT. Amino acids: CASSINTEAFF.

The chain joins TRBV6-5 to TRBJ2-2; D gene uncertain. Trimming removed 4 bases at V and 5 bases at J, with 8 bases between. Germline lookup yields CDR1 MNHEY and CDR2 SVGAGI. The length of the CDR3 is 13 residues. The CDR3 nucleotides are TGTGCCAGCAGTTCCGCAGGAACCGGGGAGCTGTTTTTT. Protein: CASSSAGTGELFF.

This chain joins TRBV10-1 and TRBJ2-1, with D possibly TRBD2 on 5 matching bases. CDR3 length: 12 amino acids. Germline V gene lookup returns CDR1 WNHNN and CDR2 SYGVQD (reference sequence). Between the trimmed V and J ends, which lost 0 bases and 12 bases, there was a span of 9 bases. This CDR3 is CASSESSGRQFF. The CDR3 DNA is TGCGCCAGCAGTGAGTCGTCGGGGAGGCAGTTCTTC.

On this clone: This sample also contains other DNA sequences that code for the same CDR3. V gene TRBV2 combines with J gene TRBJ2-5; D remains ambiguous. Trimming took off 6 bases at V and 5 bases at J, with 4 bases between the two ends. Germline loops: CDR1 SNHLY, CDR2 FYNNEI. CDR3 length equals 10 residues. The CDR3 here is CASSRETQYF. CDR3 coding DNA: TGTGCCAGCAGCAGGGAGACCCAGTACTTC. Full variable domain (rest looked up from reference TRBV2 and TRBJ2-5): EPEVTQTPSHQVTQMGQEVILRCVPISNHLYFYWYRQILGQKVEFLVSFYNNEISEKSEIFDDQFSVERPDGSNFTLKIRSTKLEDSAMYFCASSRETQYFGPGTRLLVL.

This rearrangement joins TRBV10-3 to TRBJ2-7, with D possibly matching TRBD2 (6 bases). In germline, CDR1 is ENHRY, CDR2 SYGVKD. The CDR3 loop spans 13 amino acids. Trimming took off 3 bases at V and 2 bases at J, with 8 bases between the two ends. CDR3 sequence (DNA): TGTGCCATCAGTGACCCGGGAGCCTACGAGCAGTACTTC. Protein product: CAISDPGAYEQYF.

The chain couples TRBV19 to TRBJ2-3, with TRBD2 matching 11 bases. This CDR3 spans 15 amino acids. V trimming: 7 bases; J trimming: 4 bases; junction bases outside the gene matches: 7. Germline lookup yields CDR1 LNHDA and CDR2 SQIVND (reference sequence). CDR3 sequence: CASTPTGLAADTQYF. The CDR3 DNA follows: TGTGCCAGTACCCCAACGGGACTAGCGGCAGATACGCAGTATTTT.

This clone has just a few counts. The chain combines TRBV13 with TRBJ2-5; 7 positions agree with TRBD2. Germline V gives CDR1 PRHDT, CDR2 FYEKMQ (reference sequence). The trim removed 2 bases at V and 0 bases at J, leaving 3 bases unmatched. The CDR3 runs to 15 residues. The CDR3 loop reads CASSLNGGYQETQYF. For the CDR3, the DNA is TGTGCCAGCAGCTTAAACGGGGGGTACCAAGAGACCCAGTACTTC. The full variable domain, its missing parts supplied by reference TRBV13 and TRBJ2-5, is AAGVIQSPRHLIKEKRETATLKCYPIPRHDTVYWYQQGPGQDPQFLISFYEKMQSDKGSIPDRFSAQQFSDYHSELNMSSLELGDSALYFCASSLNGGYQETQYFGPGTRLLVL.

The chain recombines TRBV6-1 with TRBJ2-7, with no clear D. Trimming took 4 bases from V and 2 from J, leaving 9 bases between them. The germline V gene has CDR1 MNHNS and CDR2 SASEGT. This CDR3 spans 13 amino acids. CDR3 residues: CASSARNTYEQYF. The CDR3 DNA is TGTGCCAGCAGTGCCCGTAACACCTACGAGCAGTACTTC.

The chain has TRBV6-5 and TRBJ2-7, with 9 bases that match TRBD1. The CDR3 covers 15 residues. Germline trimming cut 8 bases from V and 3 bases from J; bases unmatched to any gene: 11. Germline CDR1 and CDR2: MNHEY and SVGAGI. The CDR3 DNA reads TGTGCCAGCCGGATGACAGGGGGTTCCCACTACGAGCAGTACTTC. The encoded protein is CASRMTGGSHYEQYF.

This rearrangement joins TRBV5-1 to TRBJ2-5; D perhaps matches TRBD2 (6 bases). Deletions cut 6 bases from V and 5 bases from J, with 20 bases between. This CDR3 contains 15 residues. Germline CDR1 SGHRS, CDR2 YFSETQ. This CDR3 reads CASNEGRGAGETQYF. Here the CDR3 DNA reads TGCGCCAGCAACGAAGGGCGGGGTGCCGGGGAGACCCAGTACTTC.

In DNA, the CDR3 is TGTGCCAGCAGCACCACCTCCGGGACTAGCGTCTACGAGCAGTACTTC. This translates into CASSTTSGTSVYEQYF. J is TRBJ2-7 and V is TRBV9; TRBD2 agrees at 10 bases. CDR1 is SGDLS and CDR2 is YYNGEE in the germline V gene. The CDR3 covers 16 residues. Losses at the gene ends were 4 bases for V and 3 bases for J; bases not matched to a gene: 10.

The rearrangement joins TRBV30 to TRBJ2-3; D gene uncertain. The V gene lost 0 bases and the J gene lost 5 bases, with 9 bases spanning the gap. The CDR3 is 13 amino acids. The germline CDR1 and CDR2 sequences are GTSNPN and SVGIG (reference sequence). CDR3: CAWSVKLLDTQYF. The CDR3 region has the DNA TGTGCCTGGAGTGTAAAGCTTCTAGATACGCAGTATTTT.

The CDR3 bases are TGTGCCAGCAGCTTAGATGGGACAGGGGGATTGGGAGAGACCCAGTACTTC. It is translated as CASSLDGTGGLGETQYF. This sequence joins TRBV11-2 and TRBJ2-5; 11 bases line up with TRBD1. The CDR3 covers 17 residues. V shed 0 bases, J shed 4 bases, and the junction held 7 bases outside the gene matches. Germline V gene sequence: CDR1 SGHAT, CDR2 FQNNGV.

In nucleotides, the CDR3 is TGTGCCAGCAGCTTGGGTGTCGACAGGGGCACTGAAGCTTTCTTT. Encoded protein: CASSLGVDRGTEAFF. The chain carries TRBV5-4 and TRBJ1-1; 8 positions match TRBD1. V lost 0 bases and J lost 4; bases outside the gene matches: 5. The CDR3 is 15 amino acids. Germline values: CDR1 SGHNT, CDR2 YYREEE (reference sequence).

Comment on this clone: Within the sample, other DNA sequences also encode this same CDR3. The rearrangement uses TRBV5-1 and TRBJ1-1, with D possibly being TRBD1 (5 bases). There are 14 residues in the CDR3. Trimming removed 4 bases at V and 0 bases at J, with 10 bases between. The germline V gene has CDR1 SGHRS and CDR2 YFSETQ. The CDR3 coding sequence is TGCGCCAGCAGCACTGGGACCTTGAACACTGAAGCTTTCTTT. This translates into CASSTGTLNTEAFF.

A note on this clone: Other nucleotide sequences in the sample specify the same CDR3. CDR3 DNA sequence: TGCGCCAGCAGTGACCCCTCAGGGTACGAGCAGTACTTC. It encodes CASSDPSGYEQYF. This chain uses TRBV10-2 with TRBJ2-7, with a weak D call TRBD1 (5 bases). The CDR3 covers 13 residues. Germline lookup yields CDR1 WSHSY and CDR2 SAAADI. V was clipped by 3 bases and J by 4 bases, with 10 bases between them.

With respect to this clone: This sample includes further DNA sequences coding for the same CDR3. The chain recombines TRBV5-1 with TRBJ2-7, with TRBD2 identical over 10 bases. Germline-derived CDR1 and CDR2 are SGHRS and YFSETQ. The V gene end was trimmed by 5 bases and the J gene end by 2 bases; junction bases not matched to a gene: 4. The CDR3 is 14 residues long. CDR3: CASSGGTSAYEQYF. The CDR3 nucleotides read TGCGCCAGCAGTGGAGGGACTAGCGCCTACGAGCAGTACTTC.

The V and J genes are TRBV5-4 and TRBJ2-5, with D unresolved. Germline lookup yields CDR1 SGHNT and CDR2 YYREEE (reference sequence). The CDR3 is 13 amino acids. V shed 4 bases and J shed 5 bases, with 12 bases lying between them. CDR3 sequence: CASSDRGVETQYF. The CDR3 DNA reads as TGTGCCAGCAGCGATCGTGGGGTGGAGACCCAGTACTTC.

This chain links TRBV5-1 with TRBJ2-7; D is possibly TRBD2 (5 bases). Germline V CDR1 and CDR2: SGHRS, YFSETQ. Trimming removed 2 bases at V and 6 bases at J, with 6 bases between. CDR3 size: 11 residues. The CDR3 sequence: CASSFGVEQYF. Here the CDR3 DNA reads TGCGCCAGCAGCTTCGGGGTCGAGCAGTACTTC. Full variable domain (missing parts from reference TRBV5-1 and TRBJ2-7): KAGVTQTPRYLIKTRGQQVTLSCSPISGHRSVSWYQQTPGQGLQFLFEYFSETQRNKGNFPGRFSGRQFSNSRSEMNVSTLELGDSALYLCASSFGVEQYFGPGTRLTVT.

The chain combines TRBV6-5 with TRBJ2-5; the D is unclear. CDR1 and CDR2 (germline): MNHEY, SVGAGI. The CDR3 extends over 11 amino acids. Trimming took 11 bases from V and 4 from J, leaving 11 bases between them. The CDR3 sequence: CAARRGETQYF. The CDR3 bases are TGTGCCGCCCGGAGAGGAGAGACCCAGTACTTC.

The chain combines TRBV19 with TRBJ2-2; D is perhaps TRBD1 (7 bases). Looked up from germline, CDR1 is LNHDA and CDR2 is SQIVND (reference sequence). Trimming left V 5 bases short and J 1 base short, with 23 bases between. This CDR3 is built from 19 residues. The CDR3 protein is CASSSEGARPWENTGELFF. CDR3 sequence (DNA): TGTGCCAGTAGTTCGGAGGGGGCCCGGCCGTGGGAGAACACCGGGGAGCTGTTTTTT.

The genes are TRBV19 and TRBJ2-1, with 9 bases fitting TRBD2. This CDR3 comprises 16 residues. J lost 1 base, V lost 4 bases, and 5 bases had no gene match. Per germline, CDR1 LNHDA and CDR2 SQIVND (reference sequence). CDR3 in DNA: TGTGCCAGTAGTAAGCTAACTAGCGGGTCCTACAATGAGCAGTTCTTC. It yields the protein CASSKLTSGSYNEQFF.

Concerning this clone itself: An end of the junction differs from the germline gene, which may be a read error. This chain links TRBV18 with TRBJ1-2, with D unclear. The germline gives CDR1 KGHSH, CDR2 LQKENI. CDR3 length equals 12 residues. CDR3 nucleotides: TGTGCCAGCTCACCACCGGGGAATGTGTTGGCCTTC. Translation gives CASSPPGNVLAF. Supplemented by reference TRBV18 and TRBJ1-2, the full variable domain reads NAGVMQNPRHLVRRRGQEARLRCSPMKGHSHVYWYRQLPEEGLKFMVYLQKENIIDESGMPKERFSAEFPKEGPSILRIQQVVRGDSAAYFCASSPPGNVLAFGSGTRLTVV.

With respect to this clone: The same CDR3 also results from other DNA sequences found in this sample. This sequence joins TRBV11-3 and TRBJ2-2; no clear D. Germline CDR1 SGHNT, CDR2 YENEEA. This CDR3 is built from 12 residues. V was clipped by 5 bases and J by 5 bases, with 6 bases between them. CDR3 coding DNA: TGTGCCAGCAGCAGAACGACCGGGGAGCTGTTTTTT. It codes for CASSRTTGELFF.

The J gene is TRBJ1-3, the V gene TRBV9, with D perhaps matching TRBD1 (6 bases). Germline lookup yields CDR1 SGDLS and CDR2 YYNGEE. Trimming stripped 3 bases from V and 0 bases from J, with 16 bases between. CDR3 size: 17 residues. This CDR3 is CASSGRGQMSSGNTIYF. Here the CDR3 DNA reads TGTGCCAGCAGCGGGCGGGGACAAATGAGCTCTGGAAACACCATATATTTT. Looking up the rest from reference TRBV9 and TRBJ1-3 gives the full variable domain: DSGVTQTPKHLITATGQRVTLRCSPRSGDLSVYWYQQSLDQGLQFLIQYYNGEERAKGNILERFSAQQFPDLHSELNLSSLELGDSALYFCASSGRGQMSSGNTIYFGEGSWLTVV.

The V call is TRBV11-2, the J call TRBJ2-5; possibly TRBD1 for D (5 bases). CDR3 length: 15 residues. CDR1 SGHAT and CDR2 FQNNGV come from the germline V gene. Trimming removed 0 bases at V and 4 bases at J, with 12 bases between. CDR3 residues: CASSLDGAAGETQYF. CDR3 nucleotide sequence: TGTGCCAGCAGCTTAGATGGGGCAGCTGGAGAGACCCAGTACTTC.

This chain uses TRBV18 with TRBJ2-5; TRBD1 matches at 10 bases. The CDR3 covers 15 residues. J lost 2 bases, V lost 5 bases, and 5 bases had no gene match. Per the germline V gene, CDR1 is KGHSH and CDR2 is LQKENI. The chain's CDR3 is CASSRQGAQQETQYF. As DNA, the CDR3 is TGTGCCAGCTCAAGACAGGGGGCCCAGCAAGAGACCCAGTACTTC.

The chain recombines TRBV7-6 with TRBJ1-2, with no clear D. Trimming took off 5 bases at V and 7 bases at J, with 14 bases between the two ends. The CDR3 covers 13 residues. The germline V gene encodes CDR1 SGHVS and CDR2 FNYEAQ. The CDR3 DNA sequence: TGTGCCAGCAGCCCTGTGGTCAGGAGTGGCTACACCTTC. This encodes CASSPVVRSGYTF.